This T cell receptor (beta chain) came from a study of blood T cell repertoires in COVID-19. Background on the study: PBMCs, B-cell-depleted T cells, or T cells provided the cDNA or gDNA that made up the material.

CDR1 and CDR2 (germline): SGHNT, YENEEA. The CDR3 sequence is 17 residues long. The trim removed 2 bases at V and 9 bases at J, leaving 8 bases unmatched. Per the authors' pipeline: For nucleated cells, counts were estimated from reference gene primer amplification. Measured with immunoSEQ multiplex PCR; TCRdb has only the in-frame clones, and not every one. That table supplies the V and J calls and clone size; D and trimming were determined from the DNA. Of 200,000 to 300,000 clones listed, roughly 80% were seen once; the top ten hold approximately 8%. This clonotype originated in a woman older than 75 with acute or convalescent COVID-19. Sequenced: peripheral blood. The genes are TRBV11-3 and TRBJ2-1, with 15 bases identical to TRBD2. The chain's CDR3 is CASSLQGTSGRRGEQFF. As DNA, the CDR3 is TGTGCCAGCAGCTTACAAGGGACTAGCGGGAGGAGGGGTGAGCAGTTCTTC.